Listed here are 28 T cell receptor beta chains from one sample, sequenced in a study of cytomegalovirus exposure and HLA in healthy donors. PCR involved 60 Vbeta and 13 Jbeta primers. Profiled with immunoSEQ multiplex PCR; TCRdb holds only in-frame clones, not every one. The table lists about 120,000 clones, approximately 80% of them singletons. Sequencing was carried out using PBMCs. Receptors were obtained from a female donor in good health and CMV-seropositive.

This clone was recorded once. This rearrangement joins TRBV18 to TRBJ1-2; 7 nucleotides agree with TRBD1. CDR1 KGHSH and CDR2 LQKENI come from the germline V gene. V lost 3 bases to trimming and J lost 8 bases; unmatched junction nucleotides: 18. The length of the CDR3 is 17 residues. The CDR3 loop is CASSPTTGNPPGGGYTF. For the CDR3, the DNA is TGTGCCAGCTCACCGACGACAGGGAATCCCCCGGGGGGGGGCTACACCTTC.

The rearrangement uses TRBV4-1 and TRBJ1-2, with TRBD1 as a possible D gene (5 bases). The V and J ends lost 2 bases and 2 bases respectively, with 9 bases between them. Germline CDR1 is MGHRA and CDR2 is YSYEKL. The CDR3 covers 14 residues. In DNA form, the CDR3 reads TGCGCCAGCAGCCAACTGGCAGGGAACTATGGCTACACCTTC. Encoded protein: CASSQLAGNYGYTF.

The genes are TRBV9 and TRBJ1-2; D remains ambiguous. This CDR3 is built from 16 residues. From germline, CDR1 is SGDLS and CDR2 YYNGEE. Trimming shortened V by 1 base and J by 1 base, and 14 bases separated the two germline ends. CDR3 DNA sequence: TGTGCCAGCAGCGTAACCCCAATGGGAGATAACTATGGCTACACCTTC. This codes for CASSVTPMGDNYGYTF.

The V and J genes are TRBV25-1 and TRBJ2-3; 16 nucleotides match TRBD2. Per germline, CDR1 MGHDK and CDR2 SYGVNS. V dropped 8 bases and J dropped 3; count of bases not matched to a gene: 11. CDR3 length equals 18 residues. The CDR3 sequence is CASRGLAGGHDKTDTQYF. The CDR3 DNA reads TGTGCCAGCCGGGGACTAGCGGGGGGGCACGATAAGACAGATACGCAGTATTTT.

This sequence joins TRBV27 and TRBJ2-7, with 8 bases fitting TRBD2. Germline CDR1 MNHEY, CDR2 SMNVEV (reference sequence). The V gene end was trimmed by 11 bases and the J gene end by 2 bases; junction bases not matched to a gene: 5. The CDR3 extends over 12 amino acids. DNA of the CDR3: TGTGCCGCGGGGGGCCGACCCTACGAGCAGTACTTC. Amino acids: CAAGGRPYEQYF.

DNA of the CDR3: TGTGCCAGCAGCTTAATGGGGCAGGGGAATGAAAAACTGTTTTTT. Protein: CASSLMGQGNEKLFF. The chain couples TRBV7-2 to TRBJ1-4, with D possibly matching TRBD1 (6 bases). V gave up 2 bases and J gave up 5 bases, with 12 bases separating them. The CDR3 totals 15 residues. Germline V gene data show CDR1 as SGHTA and CDR2 as FQGNSA.

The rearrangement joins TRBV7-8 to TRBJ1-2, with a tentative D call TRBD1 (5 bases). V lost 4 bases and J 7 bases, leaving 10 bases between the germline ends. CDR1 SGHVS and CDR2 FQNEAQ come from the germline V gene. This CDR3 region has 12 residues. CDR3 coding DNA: TGTGCCAGCAGCTGGACATACGGTGGCTACACCTTC. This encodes CASSWTYGGYTF.

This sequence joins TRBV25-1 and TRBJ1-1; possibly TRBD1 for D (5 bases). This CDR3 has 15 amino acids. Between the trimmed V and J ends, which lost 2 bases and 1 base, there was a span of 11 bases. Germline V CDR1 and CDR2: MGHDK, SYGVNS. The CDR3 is CASSEGARSNTEAFF. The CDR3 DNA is TGTGCCAGCAGTGAAGGGGCTAGATCGAACACTGAAGCTTTCTTT.

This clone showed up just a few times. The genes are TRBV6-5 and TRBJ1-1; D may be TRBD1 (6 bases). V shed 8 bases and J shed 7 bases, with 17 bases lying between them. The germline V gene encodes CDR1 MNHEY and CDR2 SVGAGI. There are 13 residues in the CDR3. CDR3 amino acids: CASSAGGGGEAFF. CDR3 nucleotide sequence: TGTGCCAGCTCAGCGGGGGGAGGGGGTGAAGCTTTCTTT.

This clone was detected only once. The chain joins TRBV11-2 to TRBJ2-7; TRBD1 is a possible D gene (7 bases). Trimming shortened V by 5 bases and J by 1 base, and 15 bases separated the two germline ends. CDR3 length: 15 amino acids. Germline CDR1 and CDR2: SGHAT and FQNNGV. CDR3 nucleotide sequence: TGTGCCAGCAGCAGAGGAGGGGGCGCGTCCTACGAGCAGTACTTC. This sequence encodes CASSRGGGASYEQYF.

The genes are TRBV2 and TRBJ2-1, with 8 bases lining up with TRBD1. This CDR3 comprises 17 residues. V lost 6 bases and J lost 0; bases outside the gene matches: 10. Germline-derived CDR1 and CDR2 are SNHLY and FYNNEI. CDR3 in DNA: TGTGCCAGCAGGGGTGGCAGGGGGCCTTCCTCCTACAATGAGCAGTTCTTC. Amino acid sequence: CASRGGRGPSSYNEQFF.

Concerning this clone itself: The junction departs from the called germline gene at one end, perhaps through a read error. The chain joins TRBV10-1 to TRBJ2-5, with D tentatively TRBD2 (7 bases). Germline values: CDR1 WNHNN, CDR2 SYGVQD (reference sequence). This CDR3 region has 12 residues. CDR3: CASTQAGQGVHF. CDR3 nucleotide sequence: TGCGCCAGCACCCAAGCGGGACAAGGGGTTCACTTC.

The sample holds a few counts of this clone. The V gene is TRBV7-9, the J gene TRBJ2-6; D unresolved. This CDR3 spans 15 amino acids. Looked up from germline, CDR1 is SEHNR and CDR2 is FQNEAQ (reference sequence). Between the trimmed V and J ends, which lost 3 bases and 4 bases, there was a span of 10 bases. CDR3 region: CASSFLASGANVLTF. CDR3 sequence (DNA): TGTGCCAGCAGCTTTCTGGCATCCGGGGCCAACGTCCTGACTTTC. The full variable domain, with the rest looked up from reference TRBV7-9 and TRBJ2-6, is DTGVSQNPRHKITKRGQNVTFRCDPISEHNRLYWYRQTLGQGPEFLTYFQNEAQLEKSRLLSDRFSAERPKGSFSTLEIQRTEQGDSAMYLCASSFLASGANVLTFGAGSRLTVL.

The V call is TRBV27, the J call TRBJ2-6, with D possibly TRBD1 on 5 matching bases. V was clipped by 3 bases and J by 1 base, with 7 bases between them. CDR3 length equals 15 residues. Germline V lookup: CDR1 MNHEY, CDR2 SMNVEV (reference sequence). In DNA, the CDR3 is TGTGCCAGCAGTTTCAGGGTTTCTGGGGCCAACGTCCTGACTTTC. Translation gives CASSFRVSGANVLTF.

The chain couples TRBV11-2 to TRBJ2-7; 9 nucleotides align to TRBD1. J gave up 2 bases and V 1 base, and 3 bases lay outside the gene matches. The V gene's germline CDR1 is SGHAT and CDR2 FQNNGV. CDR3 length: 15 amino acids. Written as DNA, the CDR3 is TGTGCCAGCAGCTTAGGGACAGGGGTACCCTACGAGCAGTACTTC. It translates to CASSLGTGVPYEQYF.

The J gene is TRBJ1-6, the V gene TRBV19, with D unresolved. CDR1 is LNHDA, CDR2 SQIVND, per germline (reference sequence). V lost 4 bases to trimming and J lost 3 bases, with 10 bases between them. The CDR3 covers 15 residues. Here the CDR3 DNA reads TGTGCCAGTAGTAGCCTTACAGACTATAATTCACCCCTCCACTTT. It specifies CASSSLTDYNSPLHF.

This CDR3 reads CASSLRDRSGELFF. The CDR3 nucleotides read TGTGCCAGCAGCTTACGCGACAGGTCGGGGGAGCTGTTTTTT. The chain has TRBV11-3 and TRBJ2-2, with D maybe TRBD1 (6 bases). V lost 2 bases and J 8 bases, leaving 12 bases between the germline ends. Germline V gene lookup returns CDR1 SGHNT and CDR2 YENEEA. This CDR3 is built from 14 residues.

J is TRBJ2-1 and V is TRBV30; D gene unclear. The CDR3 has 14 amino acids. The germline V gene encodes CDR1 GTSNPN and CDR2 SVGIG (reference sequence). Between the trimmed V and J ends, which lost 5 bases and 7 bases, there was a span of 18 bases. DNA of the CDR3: TGTGCCTGGTGGGCCAAGGCGTTTGGGAATGAGCAGTTCTTC. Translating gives CAWWAKAFGNEQFF.

CDR3 in amino acids: CASSFRGRKGETQYF. DNA for the CDR3: TGTGCCAGCAGCTTCAGGGGGCGCAAAGGAGAGACCCAGTACTTC. This chain links TRBV25-1 with TRBJ2-5; 8 nucleotides agree with TRBD1. J lost 4 bases, V lost 6 bases, and 10 bases had no gene match. The CDR3 is made up of 15 amino acids. Germline V gives CDR1 MGHDK, CDR2 SYGVNS.

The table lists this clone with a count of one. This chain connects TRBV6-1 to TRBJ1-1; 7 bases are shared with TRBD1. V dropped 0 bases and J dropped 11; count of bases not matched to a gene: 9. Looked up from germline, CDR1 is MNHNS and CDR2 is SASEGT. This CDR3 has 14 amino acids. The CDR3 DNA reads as TGTGCCAGCAGTGAAGCTAAGGGGGCGAGGAGGGCTTTCTTT. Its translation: CASSEAKGARRAFF.

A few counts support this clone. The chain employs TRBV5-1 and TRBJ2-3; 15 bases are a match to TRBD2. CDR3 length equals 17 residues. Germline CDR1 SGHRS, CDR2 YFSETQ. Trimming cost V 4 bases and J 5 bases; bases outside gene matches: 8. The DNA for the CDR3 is TGCGCCAGCAGCCGACTTGGACTAGCGGGGGGGGGAGATACGCAGTATTTT. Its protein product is CASSRLGLAGGGDTQYF.

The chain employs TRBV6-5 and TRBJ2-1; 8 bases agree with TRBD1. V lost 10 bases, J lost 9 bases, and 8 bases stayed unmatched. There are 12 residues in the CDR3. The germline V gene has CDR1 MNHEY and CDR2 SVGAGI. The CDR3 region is CAIRDRRGEQFF. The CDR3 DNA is TGTGCCATCCGGGACAGGCGGGGTGAGCAGTTCTTC.

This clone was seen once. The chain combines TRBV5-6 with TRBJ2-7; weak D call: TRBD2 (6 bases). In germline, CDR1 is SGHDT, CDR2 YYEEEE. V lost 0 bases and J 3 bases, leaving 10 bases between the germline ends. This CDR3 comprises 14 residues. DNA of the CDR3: TGTGCCAGCAGCTTGGCCCGCGGGGACTACGAGCAGTACTTC. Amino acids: CASSLARGDYEQYF.

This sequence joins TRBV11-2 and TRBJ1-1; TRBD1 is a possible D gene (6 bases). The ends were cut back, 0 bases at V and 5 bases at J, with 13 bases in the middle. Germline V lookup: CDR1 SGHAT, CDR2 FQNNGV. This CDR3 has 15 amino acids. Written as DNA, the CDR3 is TGTGCCAGCAGCTTAGAGGCCAGGGGATTAACTGAAGCTTTCTTT. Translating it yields CASSLEARGLTEAFF.

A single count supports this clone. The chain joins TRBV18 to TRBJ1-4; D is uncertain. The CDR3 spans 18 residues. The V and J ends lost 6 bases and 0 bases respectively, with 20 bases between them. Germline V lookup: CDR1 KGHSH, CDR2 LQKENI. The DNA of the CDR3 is TGTGCCAGCTCCCCCCGACAATTTGATCTTGCAACTAATGAAAAACTGTTTTTT. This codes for CASSPRQFDLATNEKLFF.

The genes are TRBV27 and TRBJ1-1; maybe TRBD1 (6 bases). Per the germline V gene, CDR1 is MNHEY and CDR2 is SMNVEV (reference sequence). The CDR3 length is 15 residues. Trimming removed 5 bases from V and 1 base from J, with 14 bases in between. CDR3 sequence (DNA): TGTGCCAGCAGTCCCTTCAGGGGCGGGAACACTGAAGCTTTCTTT. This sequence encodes CASSPFRGGNTEAFF.

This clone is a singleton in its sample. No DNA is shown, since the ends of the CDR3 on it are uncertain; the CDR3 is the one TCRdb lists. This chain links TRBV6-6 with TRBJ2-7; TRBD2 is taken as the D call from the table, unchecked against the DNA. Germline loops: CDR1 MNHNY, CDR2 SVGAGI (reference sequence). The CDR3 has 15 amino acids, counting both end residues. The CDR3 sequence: CASSSSRDWGYEQYF.

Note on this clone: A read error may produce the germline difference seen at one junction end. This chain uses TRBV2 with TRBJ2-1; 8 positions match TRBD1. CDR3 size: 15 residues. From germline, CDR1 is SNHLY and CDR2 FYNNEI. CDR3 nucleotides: TGTGCCAGCAGTGAGAGCAGGGGGCCCTACAGTGAGCAGTTCTTC. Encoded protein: CASSESRGPYSEQFF.